Below, 3 T cell receptor beta chains from the same sample are listed, as sequenced in a study of blood T cell repertoires in COVID-19 (dated by TCRdb to the early 2020s). Libraries came from the immunoSEQ multiplex PCR assay. In TCRdb, the immuneACCESS table is reduced to in-frame sequences with V and J assigned. These tables do not hold every clone; where another copy was compared, an unresolved V gene accounts for under half, and the others remain unexplained. A total of 65,000 to 80,000 clones appear in this sample, 75% to 85% of them only once. Together, the top ten hold around a quarter of the sample. The source material was peripheral blood. These receptors originate from a human donor in a cohort sampled during active COVID-19.

This clone was seen only once. The chain is built from TRBV6-1 and TRBJ2-6, with no clear D. This CDR3 spans 16 amino acids. Germline V CDR1 and CDR2: MNHNS, SASEGT. V was pared by 3 bases and J by 0 bases, with 9 bases between. The CDR3 sequence: CASSDPRYSGANVLTF. CDR3 nucleotide sequence: TGTGCCAGCAGTGACCCCAGGTACTCTGGGGCCAACGTCCTGACTTTC.

The V gene is TRBV2, the J gene TRBJ1-5; 8 nucleotides line up with TRBD1. The CDR3 runs 14 residues. Germline loops: CDR1 SNHLY, CDR2 FYNNEI. The V gene end was trimmed by 4 bases and the J gene end by 10 bases; junction bases not matched to a gene: 9. The CDR3 protein is CASSGVDREQPQHF. Here the CDR3 DNA reads TGTGCCAGCAGTGGGGTGGACAGGGAGCAACCCCAGCATTTT.

In this sample, this clone turned up a few times. This chain uses TRBV2 with TRBJ1-6; the D is unclear. The CDR3 totals 13 residues. V was shortened by 4 bases and J by 9 bases, with 10 bases between the two germline ends. From germline, CDR1 is SNHLY and CDR2 FYNNEI. This CDR3 is CASSGRGSSPLHF. The CDR3 DNA follows: TGTGCCAGCAGTGGGAGAGGGAGTTCACCCCTCCACTTT. Together with reference TRBV2 and TRBJ1-6, the CDR3 gives the full variable domain: EPEVTQTPSHQVTQMGQEVILRCVPISNHLYFYWYRQILGQKVEFLVSFYNNEISEKSEIFDDQFSVERPDGSNFTLKIRSTKLEDSAMYFCASSGRGSSPLHFGNGTRLTVT.